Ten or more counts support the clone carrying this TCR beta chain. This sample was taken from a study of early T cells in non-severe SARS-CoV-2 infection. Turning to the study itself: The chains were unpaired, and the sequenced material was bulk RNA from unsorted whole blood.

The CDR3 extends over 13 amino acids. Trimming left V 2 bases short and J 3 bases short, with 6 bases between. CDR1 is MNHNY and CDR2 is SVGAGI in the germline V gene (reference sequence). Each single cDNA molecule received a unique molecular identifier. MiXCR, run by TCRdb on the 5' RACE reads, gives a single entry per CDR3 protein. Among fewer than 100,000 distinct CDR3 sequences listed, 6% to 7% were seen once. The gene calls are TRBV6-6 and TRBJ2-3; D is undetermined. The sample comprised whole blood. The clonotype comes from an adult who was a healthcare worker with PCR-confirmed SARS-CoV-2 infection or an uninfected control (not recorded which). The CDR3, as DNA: TGTGCCAGCAGTTACAGGGAAACAGATACGCAGTATTTT. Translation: CASSYRETDTQYF.